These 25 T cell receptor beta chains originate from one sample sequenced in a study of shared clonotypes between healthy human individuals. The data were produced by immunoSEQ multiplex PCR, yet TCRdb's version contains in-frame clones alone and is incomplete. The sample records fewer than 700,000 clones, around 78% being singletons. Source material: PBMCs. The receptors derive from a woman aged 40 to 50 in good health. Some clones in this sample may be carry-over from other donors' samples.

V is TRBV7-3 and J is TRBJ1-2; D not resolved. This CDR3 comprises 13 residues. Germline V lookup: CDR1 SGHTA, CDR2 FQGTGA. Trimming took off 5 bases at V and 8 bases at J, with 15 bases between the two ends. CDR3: CASSKDPSEGYTF. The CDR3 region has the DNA TGTGCCAGCAGCAAGGACCCCTCTGAGGGCTACACCTTC.

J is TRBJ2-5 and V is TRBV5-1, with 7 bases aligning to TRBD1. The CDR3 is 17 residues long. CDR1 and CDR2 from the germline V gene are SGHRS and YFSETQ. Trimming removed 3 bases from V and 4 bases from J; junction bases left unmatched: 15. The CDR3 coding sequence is TGCGCCAGCAGCTCGACCCCTCTCAGACAGGGCGGAGAGACCCAGTACTTC. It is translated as CASSSTPLRQGGETQYF.

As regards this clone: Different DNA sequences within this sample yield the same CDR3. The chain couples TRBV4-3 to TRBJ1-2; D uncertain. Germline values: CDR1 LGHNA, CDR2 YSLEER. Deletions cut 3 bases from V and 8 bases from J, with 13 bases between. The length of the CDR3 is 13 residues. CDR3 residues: CASSQVGVGGYTF. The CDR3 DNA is TGCGCCAGCAGCCAGGTGGGAGTCGGAGGCTACACCTTC.

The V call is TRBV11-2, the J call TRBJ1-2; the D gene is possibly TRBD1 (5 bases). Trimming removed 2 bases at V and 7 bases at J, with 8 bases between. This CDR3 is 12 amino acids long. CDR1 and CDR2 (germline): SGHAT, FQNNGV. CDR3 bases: TGTGCCAGCAGCTTAACGGGGACTGGCTACACCTTC. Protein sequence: CASSLTGTGYTF.

The CDR3 sequence is CAIRAGQNSNQPQHF. The CDR3 coding sequence is TGTGCCATCAGGGCGGGACAGAATAGCAATCAGCCCCAGCATTTT. The chain recombines TRBV10-3 with TRBJ1-5; 7 bases agree with TRBD1. The CDR3 loop spans 15 amino acids. Per germline, CDR1 ENHRY and CDR2 SYGVKD. Trimming at V came to 6 bases and at J to 0 bases, leaving 5 bases not matched to a gene.

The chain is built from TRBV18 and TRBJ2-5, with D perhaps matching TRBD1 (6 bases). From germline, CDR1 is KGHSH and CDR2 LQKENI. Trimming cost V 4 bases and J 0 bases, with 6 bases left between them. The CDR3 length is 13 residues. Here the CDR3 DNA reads TGTGCCAGCTCACGACAGGACCAAGAGACCCAGTACTTC. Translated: CASSRQDQETQYF. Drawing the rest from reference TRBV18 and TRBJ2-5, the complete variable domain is NAGVMQNPRHLVRRRGQEARLRCSPMKGHSHVYWYRQLPEEGLKFMVYLQKENIIDESGMPKERFSAEFPKEGPSILRIQQVVRGDSAAYFCASSRQDQETQYFGPGTRLLVL.

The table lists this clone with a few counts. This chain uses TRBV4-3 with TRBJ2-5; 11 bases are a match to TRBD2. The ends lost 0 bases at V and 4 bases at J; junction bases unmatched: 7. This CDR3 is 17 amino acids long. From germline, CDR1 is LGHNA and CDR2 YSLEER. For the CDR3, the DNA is TGCGCCAGCAGCCAAGATCTGTCTAGCGGGAGGACAGAGACCCAGTACTTC. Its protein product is CASSQDLSSGRTETQYF.

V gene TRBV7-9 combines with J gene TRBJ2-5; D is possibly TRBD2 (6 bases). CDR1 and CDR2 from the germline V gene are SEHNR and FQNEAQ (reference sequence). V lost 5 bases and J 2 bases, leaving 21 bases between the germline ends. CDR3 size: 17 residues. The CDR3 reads CASSRPILQAGQETQYF. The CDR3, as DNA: TGTGCCAGCAGCCGACCGATCCTTCAAGCGGGTCAAGAGACCCAGTACTTC.

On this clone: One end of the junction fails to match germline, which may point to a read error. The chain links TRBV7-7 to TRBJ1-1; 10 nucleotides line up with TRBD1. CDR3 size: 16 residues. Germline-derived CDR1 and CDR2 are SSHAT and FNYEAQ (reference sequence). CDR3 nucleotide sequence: TGTGCTAGCAGCGAATGGGACAGGGGAGGTGACACTGAAGCTTTCTTT. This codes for CASSEWDRGGDTEAFF.

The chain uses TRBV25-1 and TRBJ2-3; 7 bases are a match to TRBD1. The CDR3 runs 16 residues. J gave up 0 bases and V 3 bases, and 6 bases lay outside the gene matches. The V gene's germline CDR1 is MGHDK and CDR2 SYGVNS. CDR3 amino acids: CASSEPGTVSTDTQYF. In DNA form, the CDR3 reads TGTGCCAGCAGTGAGCCCGGGACAGTAAGCACAGATACGCAGTATTTT.

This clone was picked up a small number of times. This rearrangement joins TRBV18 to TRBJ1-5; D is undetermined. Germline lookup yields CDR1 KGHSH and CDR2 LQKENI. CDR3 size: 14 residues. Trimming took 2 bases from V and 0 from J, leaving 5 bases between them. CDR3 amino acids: CASSPENSNQPQHF. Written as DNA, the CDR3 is TGTGCCAGCTCACCAGAGAATAGCAATCAGCCCCAGCATTTT.

CDR3 residues: CAWSVGFQETQYF. Here the CDR3 DNA reads TGTGCCTGGAGTGTAGGCTTCCAAGAGACCCAGTACTTC. This rearrangement joins TRBV30 to TRBJ2-5, with D unresolved. Germline CDR1 GTSNPN, CDR2 SVGIG (reference sequence). CDR3 size: 13 residues. V was pared by 0 bases and J by 1 base, with 6 bases between.

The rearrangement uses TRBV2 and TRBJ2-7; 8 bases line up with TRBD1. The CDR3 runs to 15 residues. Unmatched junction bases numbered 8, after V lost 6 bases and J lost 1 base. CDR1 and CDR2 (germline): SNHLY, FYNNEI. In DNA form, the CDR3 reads TGTGCCAGCAGGAAGGGACAGGTTTTATCCTACGAGCAGTACTTC. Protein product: CASRKGQVLSYEQYF.

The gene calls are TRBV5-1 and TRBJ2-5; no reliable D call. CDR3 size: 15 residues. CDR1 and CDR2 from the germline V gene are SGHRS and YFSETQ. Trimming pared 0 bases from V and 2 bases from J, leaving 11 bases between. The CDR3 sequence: CASSLAPAGQETQYF. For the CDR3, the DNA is TGCGCCAGCAGCTTGGCCCCGGCCGGACAAGAGACCCAGTACTTC.

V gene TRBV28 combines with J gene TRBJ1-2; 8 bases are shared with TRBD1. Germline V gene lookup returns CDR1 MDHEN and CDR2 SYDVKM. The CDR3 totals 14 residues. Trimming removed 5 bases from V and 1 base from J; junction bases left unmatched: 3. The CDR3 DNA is TGTGCCAGCAGTCGGACAGGGAATAACTATGGCTACACCTTC. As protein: CASSRTGNNYGYTF.

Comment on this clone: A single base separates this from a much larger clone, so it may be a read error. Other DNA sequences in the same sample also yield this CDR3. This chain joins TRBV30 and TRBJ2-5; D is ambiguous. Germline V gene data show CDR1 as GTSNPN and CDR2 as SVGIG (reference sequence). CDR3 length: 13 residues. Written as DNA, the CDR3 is TGTGCCTGGAGTATAAAGGGATCGGAGACACAGTACTTC. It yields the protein CAWSIKGSETQYF.

The CDR3 spells CASSSTGAGNTIYF. The CDR3 DNA reads TGTGCCAGCAGCTCGACAGGGGCTGGAAACACCATATATTTT. This chain uses TRBV9 with TRBJ1-3; 8 nucleotides line up with TRBD1. This CDR3 spans 14 amino acids. Per germline, CDR1 SGDLS and CDR2 YYNGEE. The trim removed 4 bases at V and 2 bases at J, leaving 2 bases unmatched.

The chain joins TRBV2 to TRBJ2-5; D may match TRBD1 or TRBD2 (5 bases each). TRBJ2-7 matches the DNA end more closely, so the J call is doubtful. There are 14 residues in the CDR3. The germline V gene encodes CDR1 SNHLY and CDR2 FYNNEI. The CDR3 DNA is TGTGCCAGCAGTGTGGAGGACAACTCCTACGAGCAGTACTTC. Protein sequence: CASSVEDNSYEQYF.

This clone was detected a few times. DNA for the CDR3: TGCAGCGTTGAAGAGGGGAGCGGCTCCTACGAGCAGTACTTC. Translation gives CSVEEGSGSYEQYF. The V gene is TRBV29-1, the J gene TRBJ2-7, with a possible D match to TRBD2 (5 bases). Trimming shortened V by 0 bases and J by 0 bases, and 9 bases separated the two germline ends. The germline V gene has CDR1 SQVTM and CDR2 ANQGSEA. The CDR3 loop spans 14 amino acids.

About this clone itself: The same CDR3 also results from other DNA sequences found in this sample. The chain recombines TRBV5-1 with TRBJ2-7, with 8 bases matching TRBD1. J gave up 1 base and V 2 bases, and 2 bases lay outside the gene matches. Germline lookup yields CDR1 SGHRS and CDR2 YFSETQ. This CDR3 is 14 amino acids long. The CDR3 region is CASSLDRGSYEQYF. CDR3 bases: TGCGCCAGCAGCTTAGACAGGGGTTCCTACGAGCAGTACTTC.

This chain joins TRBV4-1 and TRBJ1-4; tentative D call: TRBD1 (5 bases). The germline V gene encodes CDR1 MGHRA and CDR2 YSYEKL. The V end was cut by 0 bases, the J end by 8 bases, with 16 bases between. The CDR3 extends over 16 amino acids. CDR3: CASSQDVAAGSEKLFF. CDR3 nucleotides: TGCGCCAGCAGCCAAGATGTGGCGGCAGGGAGCGAAAAACTGTTTTTT.

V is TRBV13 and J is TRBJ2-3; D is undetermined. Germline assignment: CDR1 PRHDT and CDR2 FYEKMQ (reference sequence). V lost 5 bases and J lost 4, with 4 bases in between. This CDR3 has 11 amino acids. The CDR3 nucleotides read TGTGCCAGCAGCGGTCCAGATACGCAGTATTTT. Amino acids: CASSGPDTQYF.

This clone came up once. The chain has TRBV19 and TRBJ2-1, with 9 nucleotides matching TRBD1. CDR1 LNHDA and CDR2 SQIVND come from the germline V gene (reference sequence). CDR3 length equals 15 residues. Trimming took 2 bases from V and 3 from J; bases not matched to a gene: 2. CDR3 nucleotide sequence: TGTGCCAGTAGTATAACAGGGGGCGTCTACAATGAGCAGTTCTTC. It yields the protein CASSITGGVYNEQFF.

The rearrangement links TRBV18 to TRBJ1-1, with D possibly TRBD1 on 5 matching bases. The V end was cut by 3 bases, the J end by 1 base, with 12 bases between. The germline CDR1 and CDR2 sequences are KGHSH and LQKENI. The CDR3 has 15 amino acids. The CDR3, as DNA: TGTGCCAGCTCACCGATTGGGGACGGGAACACTGAAGCTTTCTTT. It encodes CASSPIGDGNTEAFF.

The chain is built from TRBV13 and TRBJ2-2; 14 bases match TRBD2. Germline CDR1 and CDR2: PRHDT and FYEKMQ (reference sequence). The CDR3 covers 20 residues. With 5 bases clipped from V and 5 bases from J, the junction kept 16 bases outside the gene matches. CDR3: CASSIHEGLAGDLWTGELFF. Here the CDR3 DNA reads TGTGCCAGCAGCATCCACGAGGGACTAGCGGGAGACTTGTGGACCGGGGAGCTGTTTTTT. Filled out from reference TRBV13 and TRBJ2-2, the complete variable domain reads AAGVIQSPRHLIKEKRETATLKCYPIPRHDTVYWYQQGPGQDPQFLISFYEKMQSDKGSIPDRFSAQQFSDYHSELNMSSLELGDSALYFCASSIHEGLAGDLWTGELFFGEGSRLTVL.